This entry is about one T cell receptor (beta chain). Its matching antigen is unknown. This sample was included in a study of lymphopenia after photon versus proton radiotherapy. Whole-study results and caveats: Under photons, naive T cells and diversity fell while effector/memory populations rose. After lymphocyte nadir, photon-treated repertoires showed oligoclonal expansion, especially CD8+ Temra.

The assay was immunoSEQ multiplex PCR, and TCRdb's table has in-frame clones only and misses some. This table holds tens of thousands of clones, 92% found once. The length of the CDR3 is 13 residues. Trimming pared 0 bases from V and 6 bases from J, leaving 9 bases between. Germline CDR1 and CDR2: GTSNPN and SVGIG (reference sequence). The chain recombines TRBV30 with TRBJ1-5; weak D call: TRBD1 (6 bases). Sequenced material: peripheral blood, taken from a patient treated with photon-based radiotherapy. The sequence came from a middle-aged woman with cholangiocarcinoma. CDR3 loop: CAWSVGRGQPQHF. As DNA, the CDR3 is TGTGCCTGGAGTGTGGGCAGGGGTCAGCCCCAGCATTTT.